A single sample gave rise to the 7 T cell receptor beta chains below, sequenced in a study of blood T cell repertoires in COVID-19. Here immunoSEQ multiplex PCR was the method, and the copy in TCRdb shows in-frame clones only, minus some. Of 95,000 to 150,000 clones detected, 78% appear once; the ten largest clones hold about 2.1%. Sequencing was carried out using peripheral blood. The source of these receptors is a man aged 65 to 85 with acute or convalescent COVID-19.

The chain joins TRBV4-1 to TRBJ1-6, with unresolved D. The V and J ends lost 4 bases and 0 bases respectively, with 16 bases between them. The CDR3 runs 18 residues. Germline CDR1 and CDR2: MGHRA and YSYEKL. CDR3 nucleotide sequence: TGCGCCAGCAGCCCCGCCACCGGAACTACCTCCTATAATTCACCCCTCCACTTT. Protein: CASSPATGTTSYNSPLHF.

The rearrangement joins TRBV19 to TRBJ1-2; 8 bases match TRBD1. Germline-derived CDR1 and CDR2 are LNHDA and SQIVND (reference sequence). V dropped 6 bases and J dropped 8; count of bases not matched to a gene: 11. The CDR3 sequence is 14 residues long. The CDR3 bases are TGTGCCAGTAGCCTGGGGGCAGGGGGCGGAGGCTACACCTTC. It is translated as CASSLGAGGGGYTF.

This clone has a handful of counts. The chain recombines TRBV7-9 with TRBJ1-1, with D possibly being TRBD1 (6 bases). The CDR3 runs to 14 residues. V was shortened by 4 bases and J by 5 bases, with 14 bases between the two germline ends. Germline V gene sequence: CDR1 SEHNR, CDR2 FQNEAQ (reference sequence). The CDR3 loop reads CASSSDRGGTEAFF. The CDR3 nucleotides read TGTGCCAGCAGCTCGGACAGAGGGGGAACTGAAGCTTTCTTT.

The gene calls are TRBV7-2 and TRBJ1-2; no clear D gene. The V gene's germline CDR1 is SGHTA and CDR2 FQGNSA. The CDR3 has 15 amino acids. The V end lost 0 bases, the J end lost 0 bases, and 8 bases lay between the germline ends. The CDR3 spells CASSLAQTTNYGYTF. The CDR3, as DNA: TGTGCCAGCAGCTTAGCGCAAACAACTAACTATGGCTACACCTTC.

This chain joins TRBV2 and TRBJ2-5; TRBD1 matches 10 bases. The CDR3 loop spans 15 amino acids. Germline CDR1 is SNHLY and CDR2 is FYNNEI. Trimming cost V 8 bases and J 5 bases; bases outside gene matches: 11. The CDR3: CASSWGGQGQETQYF. The DNA of the CDR3 is TGTGCCAGCTCATGGGGGGGACAGGGGCAGGAGACCCAGTACTTC.

The rearrangement links TRBV6-5 to TRBJ1-1, with D unclear. The CDR3 is made up of 15 amino acids. The V and J ends lost 0 bases and 1 base respectively, with 9 bases between them. Germline V gene sequence: CDR1 MNHEY, CDR2 SVGAGI. The CDR3 bases are TGTGCCAGCAGTTACTCGAGGCGGGGGAACACTGAAGCTTTCTTT. It specifies CASSYSRRGNTEAFF.

V usage is TRBV30 and J usage is TRBJ1-1; D unclear. CDR3 length equals 14 residues. Germline values: CDR1 GTSNPN, CDR2 SVGIG (reference sequence). V was trimmed by 0 bases and J by 5 bases, leaving 13 bases between them. The CDR3 coding sequence is TGTGCCTGGAGTGTGAGTCTGCGGGCAACTGAAGCTTTCTTT. The encoded protein is CAWSVSLRATEAFF.